The rows below give T cell receptor beta chains drawn from one sample of a study of cytomegalovirus exposure and HLA in healthy donors. The table came from immunoSEQ multiplex PCR; TCRdb's copy has only in-frame clones and leaves some out. The data hold fewer than 300,000 clones, with approximately 90% observed a single time. Sequencing was performed on PBMCs. The receptors here all came from a man in his forties or fifties in good health and CMV-seropositive. Each CDR3 is given with its conserved first and last residue. A D gene is named only where the DNA matches it firmly. Size tells how often a clone was seen (once, few, many) or the class of an expanded clone, and some rows leave it out.

CDR3aa,CDR3nt,j_gene,abundance,v_gene,len,d_gene
CSGRQSPGATDTQYF,TGCAGCGGACGGCAGTCCCCTGGGGCCACAGATACGCAGTATTTT,TRBJ2-3,-,TRBV29-1,15,-
CASSLSSSGSSYEQYF,TGTGCCAGCAGTTTATCGTCTAGCGGGAGCTCCTACGAGCAGTACTTC,TRBJ2-7,-,TRBV27,16,TRBD2
CASSGGLVPSPYNEQFF,TGTGCCAGCAGTGGGGGACTAGTACCATCTCCCTACAATGAGCAGTTCTTC,TRBJ2-1,once,TRBV2,17,TRBD2
CASSQVLASSYNEQFF,TGTGCCAGCAGCCAAGTTCTAGCGTCCTCCTACAATGAGCAGTTCTTC,TRBJ2-1,-,TRBV14,16,-
CASSSITDTQYF,TGTGCCAGCAGCAGCATCACAGATACGCAGTATTTT,TRBJ2-3,once,TRBV11-2,12,-
CASTASPERCSNQPQHF,TGTGCCAGCACCGCAAGCCCGGAGCGGTGTAGCAATCAGCCCCAGCATTTT,TRBJ1-5,-,TRBV14,17,-
CASRKGTGREALEQYF,TGTGCCAGCAGAAAGGGGACTGGGCGGGAGGCCCTCGAGCAGTACTTC,TRBJ2-7,-,TRBV28,16,TRBD2
CASSQASLGLTYEQYF,TGTGCCAGCAGCCAAGCATCCCTTGGCCTGACCTACGAGCAGTACTTC,TRBJ2-7,-,TRBV4-2,16,-
CASSLAGETQYF,TGCGCCAGCAGCTTGGCCGGGGAGACCCAGTACTTC,TRBJ2-5,-,TRBV5-1,12,-
CASSPPSTDTQYF,TGTGCCAGTAGTCCCCCTAGCACAGATACGCAGTATTTT,TRBJ2-3,-,TRBV19,13,-
CASSFSIAGTYEQYF,TGTGCCAGCAGTTTTTCGATAGCGGGAACCTACGAGCAGTACTTC,TRBJ2-7,-,TRBV27,15,TRBD2
CAIRAGQGQNSPLHF,TGTGCCATCAGGGCGGGACAGGGACAAAACTCACCCCTCCACTTT,TRBJ1-6,-,TRBV10-3,15,TRBD1
CASSPTSGAYEQYF,TGTGCCAGCTCACCCACTAGCGGAGCCTACGAGCAGTACTTC,TRBJ2-7,-,TRBV18,14,TRBD2
CASSLSGSGETQYF,TGTGCCAGCAGTCTTAGCGGGAGCGGGGAGACCCAGTACTTC,TRBJ2-5,-,TRBV7-8,14,TRBD2
CASRGTEADTQYF,TGTGCCAGCCGCGGGACGGAGGCAGATACGCAGTATTTT,TRBJ2-3,few,TRBV7-6,13,-
CASKLAGDNEQFF,TGTGCCAGCAAACTAGCGGGAGACAATGAGCAGTTCTTC,TRBJ2-1,-,TRBV11-3,13,TRBD2
CASSPQSAGLSYEQYF,TGCGCCAGCAGCCCCCAGTCGGCAGGCCTCTCCTACGAGCAGTACTTC,TRBJ2-7,-,TRBV5-1,16,-
CATKKSGLTRRSYEQYF,TGTGCCACGAAGAAATCGGGACTAACAAGACGCTCCTACGAGCAGTACTTC,TRBJ2-7,-,TRBV28,17,TRBD2
CASSHPGGGRDTDTQYF,TGTGCCAGCAGCCATCCCGGGGGCGGGAGGGACACAGATACGCAGTATTTT,TRBJ2-3,-,TRBV28,17,TRBD2
CASWAGGEQYF,TGTGCCAGTTGGGCCGGGGGCGAGCAGTACTTC,TRBJ2-7,-,TRBV19,11,-
CASSLGQGRDSPLHF,TGTGCCAGCAGCTTAGGACAGGGAAGAGATTCACCCCTCCACTTT,TRBJ1-6,-,TRBV7-6,15,TRBD1
CSAVPRDTQYF,TGCAGTGCGGTACCTCGGGATACGCAGTATTTT,TRBJ2-3,-,TRBV20-1,11,-
CASRRGGEDTEAFF,TGTGCCAGCAGGCGGGGGGGAGAGGACACTGAAGCTTTCTTT,TRBJ1-1,-,TRBV6-6,14,-
CASNPGTSGRSTDTQYF,TGTGCCAGCAACCCCGGGACTAGCGGGAGGAGCACAGATACGCAGTATTTT,TRBJ2-3,-,TRBV5-4,17,TRBD2
CASSLTTSGSSRTDTQYF,TGCGCCAGCAGCTTGACAACTAGCGGGAGTTCCCGAACAGATACGCAGTATTTT,TRBJ2-3,-,TRBV5-1,18,TRBD2
CASGLGRQETQYF,TGTGCTAGTGGTTTGGGCAGGCAAGAGACCCAGTACTTC,TRBJ2-5,-,TRBV12-5,13,-
CASSPGTSGIYEQFF,TGTGCCAGCTCCCCCGGGACTAGCGGGATCTATGAGCAGTTCTTC,TRBJ2-1,-,TRBV18,15,TRBD2
CASSPGTSFGGELFF,TGCGCCAGCAGCCCCGGGACTAGTTTTGGCGGGGAGCTGTTTTTT,TRBJ2-2,-,TRBV5-1,15,TRBD2